Listed below are T cell receptor beta chains from one sample, sequenced in a study of cytomegalovirus exposure and HLA in healthy donors. Assay: immunoSEQ multiplex PCR; the TCRdb copy retains only in-frame clones and omits some. This sample's clone table lists roughly 36,000 clones. Source material: PBMCs. All receptors derive from a woman aged 25 to 39 in good health and CMV-seropositive. Each CDR3 is given without its conserved first and last residue.

j_gene: TRBJ1-5; v_gene: TRBV15; len: 14; CDR3aa: ATSSRSRTPNQPQH
j_gene: TRBJ1-6; v_gene: TRBV30; len: 11; CDR3aa: AWTGEAGSPLH
j_gene: TRBJ2-7; v_gene: TRBV28; len: 13; CDR3aa: ASSPGTGGTYEQY
j_gene: TRBJ1-4; v_gene: TRBV2; len: 10; CDR3aa: ASNREGEKLF
j_gene: TRBJ2-3; v_gene: TRBV30; len: 11; CDR3aa: AWSAGYTDTQY
j_gene: TRBJ2-3; v_gene: TRBV7-2; len: 13; CDR3aa: ASSTGTSGVLPQY
j_gene: TRBJ2-3; v_gene: TRBV7-2; len: 16; CDR3aa: ASSLSLLTSRRADTQY
j_gene: TRBJ1-2; v_gene: TRBV10-3; len: 10; CDR3aa: AISEESRGYT
j_gene: TRBJ1-6; v_gene: TRBV23-1; len: 14; CDR3aa: ASSRILGRGNSPLH
j_gene: TRBJ2-1; v_gene: TRBV10-1; len: 12; CDR3aa: ASSPANSYNEQF
j_gene: TRBJ1-2; v_gene: TRBV27; len: 11; CDR3aa: ASSFFQGYGYT
j_gene: TRBJ1-4; v_gene: TRBV30; len: 11; CDR3aa: AWRVQGGEKLF
j_gene: TRBJ1-1; v_gene: TRBV5-6; len: 11; CDR3aa: ASSFSRNTEAF
j_gene: TRBJ1-5; v_gene: TRBV5-8; len: 13; CDR3aa: ASSLGGDSNQPQH
j_gene: TRBJ2-2; v_gene: TRBV6-4; len: 11; CDR3aa: ASSGGTTGELF
j_gene: TRBJ1-2; v_gene: TRBV10-2; len: 9; CDR3aa: ASTQGHGYT
j_gene: TRBJ2-2; v_gene: TRBV15; len: 16; CDR3aa: ATSGVSHSGPNTGELF